This is a list of T cell receptor beta chains from one sample in a study of control samples from healthy donors and cancer patients. Some clones are missing from TCRdb's copy, which holds only in-frame ones; the method was immunoSEQ multiplex PCR. The sample includes about 130,000 clones, approximately 90% of them seen just once. The sequencing input was blood. The receptors shown here come from a man aged 35-49 years in good health. CDR3s include the opening cysteine and the closing phenylalanine or tryptophan. Each record gives: J gene, D gene, clone size, V gene, CDR3 protein, CDR3 DNA. A D gene is named only where the DNA matches it firmly. Clone size is stated in some rows and not others, as once, few, many or a class when expanded.

TRBJ1-5,.,.,TRBV15,CATSRHRDSNQPQHF,TGTGCCACCAGCAGACACAGGGATAGCAATCAGCCCCAGCATTTT
TRBJ2-5,.,.,TRBV18,CASSPLPMTATQETQYF,TGTGCCAGCTCACCCCTCCCGATGACAGCTACACAAGAGACCCAGTACTTC
TRBJ1-6,.,once,TRBV19,CASSAQGPNNSPLHF,TGTGCCAGTAGTGCCCAAGGACCTAATAATTCACCCCTCCACTTT
TRBJ1-6,.,.,TRBV6-5,CASSYSIQAVGSPLHF,TGTGCCAGCAGTTACTCTATTCAGGCCGTGGGGTCACCCCTCCACTTT
TRBJ2-1,TRBD2,.,TRBV9,CASSARPRLAGVYNEQFF,TGTGCCAGCAGCGCTCGACCGAGACTAGCGGGGGTTTACAATGAGCAGTTCTTC
TRBJ2-7,TRBD1,.,TRBV30,CAWENRRGLAYEQYF,TGTGCCTGGGAGAACCGCAGGGGGTTAGCCTACGAGCAGTACTTC
TRBJ1-4,.,.,TRBV15,CATGPGGRSDEKLFF,TGTGCCACGGGGCCCGGGGGCAGATCAGATGAAAAACTGTTTTTT
TRBJ2-5,.,.,TRBV3-1/TRBV3-2,CASSQRGTETQYF,TGTGCCAGCAGCCAGCGGGGAACAGAGACCCAGTACTTC
TRBJ1-3,TRBD1,.,TRBV7-9,CASSLLMGQSSGNTIYF,TGTGCCAGCAGCTTACTGATGGGACAGTCTTCTGGAAACACCATATATTTT
TRBJ1-2,.,.,TRBV5-6,CASSLTGTGTYYGYTF,TGTGCCAGCAGCTTGACTGGGACGGGAACCTACTATGGCTACACCTTC
TRBJ1-4,.,.,TRBV18,CASSRGGPNEKLFF,TGTGCCAGCTCACGGGGTGGGCCTAATGAAAAACTGTTTTTT
TRBJ2-3,TRBD2,.,TRBV4-2,CASSYFSGGSTDTQYF,TGTGCCAGCAGCTACTTCAGCGGGGGGAGCACAGATACGCAGTATTTT
TRBJ1-2,.,.,TRBV2,CASRQSQGSGYTF,TGTGCCAGCAGGCAATCTCAGGGGTCTGGCTACACCTTC
TRBJ1-2,.,.,TRBV3-1/TRBV3-2,CASSQDTGIYGYTF,TGTGCCAGCAGCCAGGACACAGGGATCTATGGCTACACCTTC
TRBJ2-7,.,.,TRBV5-1,CASSLTGGHSYEQYF,TGCGCCAGCAGCTTGACAGGTGGGCACTCCTACGAGCAGTACTTC
TRBJ2-5,.,.,TRBV5-1,CASSARGGQETQYF,TGCGCCAGCAGCGCTAGGGGAGGCCAAGAGACCCAGTACTTC
TRBJ1-2,.,.,TRBV7-2,CASSIRLYGYTF,TGTGCCAGCAGCATCAGGCTCTATGGCTACACCTTC
TRBJ1-1,.,.,TRBV5-1,CASRNTGLAEAFF,TGCGCCAGCAGAAACACAGGGTTGGCTGAAGCTTTCTTT
TRBJ2-3,.,.,TRBV5-5,CASSLVGRTDTQYF,TGTGCCAGCAGCTTGGTTGGGCGCACAGATACGCAGTATTTT
TRBJ1-1,TRBD1,few,TRBV5-1,CASSYRGTTEAFF,TGCGCCAGCAGTTACAGGGGGACCACTGAAGCTTTCTTT
TRBJ2-5,.,.,TRBV10-3,CATGWGEETQYF,TGTGCCACCGGGTGGGGGGAGGAGACCCAGTACTTC
TRBJ2-7,.,.,TRBV7-9,CASSRDLAPYEQYF,TGTGCCAGCAGCCGGGACCTAGCTCCCTACGAGCAGTACTTC
TRBJ2-1,TRBD2,.,TRBV2,CASVPTRASGTYNEQFF,TGTGCCAGCGTTCCAACTAGAGCTAGCGGAACGTACAATGAGCAGTTCTTC
TRBJ2-1,TRBD1,.,TRBV24-1,CATSDSSGQTNNEQFF,TGTGCCACCAGTGATTCCTCGGGACAGACTAACAATGAGCAGTTCTTC